The 8 T cell receptor beta chains below were found in one sample sequenced in a study of technical replicates of blood from a handful of donors. Sequenced by immunoSEQ multiplex PCR; TCRdb stores in-frame clones only, minus some. Of more than 70,000 clones in the sample, about 91% were seen once. Sequencing was performed on T cells isolated from PBMCs. All receptors come from a human donor in good health.

The chain joins TRBV6-5 to TRBJ1-3; the D is unclear. V lost 5 bases, J lost 5 bases, and 10 bases lay in between. The CDR3 runs to 13 residues. Germline-derived CDR1 and CDR2 are MNHEY and SVGAGI. CDR3 residues: CASSRGPRNTIYF. The CDR3, as DNA: TGTGCCAGCAGTAGAGGTCCGAGAAACACCATATATTTT.

The chain is built from TRBV30 and TRBJ1-5; D may be TRBD1 (5 bases). CDR1 and CDR2 (germline): GTSNPN, SVGIG (reference sequence). CDR3 length: 16 amino acids. V lost 2 bases and J 0 bases, leaving 14 bases between the germline ends. CDR3 region: CAWSKFRENSNQPQHF. CDR3 DNA sequence: TGTGCCTGGAGTAAGTTCAGGGAAAATAGCAATCAGCCCCAGCATTTT.

The chain is built from TRBV4-1 and TRBJ1-1; 8 bases are shared with TRBD1. Unmatched junction bases numbered 12, after V lost 1 base and J lost 2 bases. CDR3 size: 18 residues. The germline CDR1 and CDR2 sequences are MGHRA and YSYEKL. The CDR3 spells CASSQGRVRQGANTEAFF. The CDR3 DNA reads as TGCGCCAGCAGCCAAGGTCGAGTAAGGCAGGGGGCTAACACTGAAGCTTTCTTT.

The chain uses TRBV7-6 and TRBJ2-7; 10 bases are a match to TRBD1. CDR1 is SGHVS, CDR2 FNYEAQ, per germline. The length of the CDR3 is 16 residues. Trimming cost V 4 bases and J 1 base; bases outside gene matches: 7. The CDR3 protein is CASSSTGTGASYEQYF. DNA for the CDR3: TGTGCCAGCAGCTCCACCGGGACAGGGGCGTCCTACGAGCAGTACTTC. The full variable domain, its missing parts supplied by reference TRBV7-6 and TRBJ2-7, is GAGVSQSPRYKVTKRGQDVALRCDPISGHVSLYWYRQALGQGPEFLTYFNYEAQQDKSGLPNDRFSAERPEGSISTLTIQRTEQRDSAMYRCASSSTGTGASYEQYFGPGTRLTVT.

This clone was seen just once. The CDR3 bases are TGTGCCAGCAGTTCGCCGGGGGGTCCGGCCAAAAACATTCAGTACTTC. Translation gives CASSSPGGPAKNIQYF. V usage is TRBV28 and J usage is TRBJ2-4, with 7 bases aligning to TRBD2. This CDR3 comprises 16 residues. The V gene's germline CDR1 is MDHEN and CDR2 SYDVKM. J lost 1 base, V lost 4 bases, and 7 bases had no gene match.

This clone was recorded once. The V gene is TRBV6-5, the J gene TRBJ1-1; TRBD1 might be the D (5 bases). V was shortened by 1 base and J by 0 bases, with 12 bases between the two germline ends. Germline V gene sequence: CDR1 MNHEY, CDR2 SVGAGI. The CDR3 sequence is 16 residues long. CDR3: CASSYFLSGLNTEAFF. In nucleotides, the CDR3 is TGTGCCAGCAGTTACTTCCTGTCAGGGTTGAACACTGAAGCTTTCTTT.

V usage is TRBV5-1 and J usage is TRBJ2-1, with 8 bases identical to TRBD2. The germline CDR1 and CDR2 sequences are SGHRS and YFSETQ. The CDR3 sequence is 15 residues long. Germline trimming cut 0 bases from V and 9 bases from J; bases unmatched to any gene: 8. The CDR3 region has the DNA TGCGCCAGCAGCTTGGGGCTAGCGGGCGCCCTTGAGCAGTTCTTC. This codes for CASSLGLAGALEQFF.

This chain joins TRBV5-4 and TRBJ2-5, with D hard to call. This CDR3 spans 15 amino acids. In germline, CDR1 is SGHNT, CDR2 YYREEE (reference sequence). V lost 0 bases and J 2 bases, leaving 11 bases between the germline ends. DNA of the CDR3: TGTGCCAGCAGCTTGGAATCAGGCTTGCAAGAGACCCAGTACTTC. This sequence encodes CASSLESGLQETQYF.